A single T cell receptor (beta chain) is shown here with its context. Its antigen is currently unknown. The record originates from a study of post-analysis software for immune sequencing data. Overall study context: The courses of disease that were included comprised relapsing-remitting, secondary progressive and progressive-relapsing multiple sclerosis. General study findings and limits: Comparison of patients with controls showed a handful of TRBV segments more frequent in patients, TRBV5-6, TRBV5-1 and TRBV20-1 among them.

The authors incorporated unique molecular identifiers into the TCR beta cDNA libraries. There were roughly 0.95 to 11 million T cells, and around 460,000 cDNA molecules came from them. TCRdb used MiXCR to reprocess the PCR reads, holding one entry per CDR3 protein. Among about half a million distinct CDR3 sequences, 30% to 40% were seen once, and the ten largest hold 4.5% to 7.5%. Germline V gives CDR1 SGHAT, CDR2 FQNNGV. V lost 5 bases and J lost 0; bases outside the gene matches: 13. CDR3 size: 18 residues. The specimen sequenced was blood. This chain uses TRBV11-2 with TRBJ2-7; 10 bases match TRBD1. This clonotype was obtained from a girl between 2 and 17 years old with multiple sclerosis. This chain's CDR3 is CASSLTGTGALSSYEQYF. CDR3 sequence (DNA): TGTGCCAGCAGCCTCACCGGGACAGGGGCGCTGAGCTCCTACGAGCAGTACTTC. Based on the CDR3 plus reference TRBV11-2 and TRBJ2-7, the full variable domain is EAGVAQSPRYKIIEKRQSVAFWCNPISGHATLYWYQQILGQGPKLLIQFQNNGVVDDSQLPKDRFSAERLKGVDSTLKIQPAKLEDSAVYLCASSLTGTGALSSYEQYFGPGTRLTVT.